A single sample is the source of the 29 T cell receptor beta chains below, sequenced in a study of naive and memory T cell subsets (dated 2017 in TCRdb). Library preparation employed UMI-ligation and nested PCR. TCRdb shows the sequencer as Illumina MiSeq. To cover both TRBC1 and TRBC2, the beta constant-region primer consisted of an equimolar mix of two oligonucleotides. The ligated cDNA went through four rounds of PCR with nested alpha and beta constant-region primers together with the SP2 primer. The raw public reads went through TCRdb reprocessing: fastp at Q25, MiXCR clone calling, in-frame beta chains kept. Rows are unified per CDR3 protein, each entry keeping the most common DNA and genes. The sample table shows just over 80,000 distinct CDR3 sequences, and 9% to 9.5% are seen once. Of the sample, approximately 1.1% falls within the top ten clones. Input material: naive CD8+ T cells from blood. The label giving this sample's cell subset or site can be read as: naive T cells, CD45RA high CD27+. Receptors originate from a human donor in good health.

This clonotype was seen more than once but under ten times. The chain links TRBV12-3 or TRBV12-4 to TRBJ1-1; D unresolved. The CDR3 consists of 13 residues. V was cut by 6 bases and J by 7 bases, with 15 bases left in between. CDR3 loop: CASRAGASDEAFF. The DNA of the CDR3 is TGTGCCAGCAGAGCCGGAGCTAGCGATGAAGCTTTCTTT.

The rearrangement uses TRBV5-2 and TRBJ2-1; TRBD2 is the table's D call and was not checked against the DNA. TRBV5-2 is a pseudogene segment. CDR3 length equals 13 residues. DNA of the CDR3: TGTGCCAGTGACATCGCTAGCGGCAATGAGCAGTTCTTC. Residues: CASDIASGNEQFF.

The chain's CDR3 is CASGGSLLAIYF. DNA for the CDR3: TGTGCCAGCGGAGGGTCCCTCTTGGCCATATATTTT. The chain is built from TRBV6-1 and TRBJ1-3; the D is unclear. The CDR3 is 12 residues long. Trimming took 8 bases from V and 11 from J, leaving 16 bases between them. In germline, CDR1 is MNHNS, CDR2 SASEGT.

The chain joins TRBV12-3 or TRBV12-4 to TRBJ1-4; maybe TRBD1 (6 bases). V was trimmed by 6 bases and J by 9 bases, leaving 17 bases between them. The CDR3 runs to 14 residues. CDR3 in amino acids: CASSNGSDRKKLFF. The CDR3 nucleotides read TGTGCCAGCAGCAACGGCTCGGACAGAAAAAAACTGTTTTTT.

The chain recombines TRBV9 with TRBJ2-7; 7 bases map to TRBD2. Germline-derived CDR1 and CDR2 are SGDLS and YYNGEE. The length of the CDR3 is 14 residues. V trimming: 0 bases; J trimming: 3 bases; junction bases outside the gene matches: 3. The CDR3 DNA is TGTGCCAGCAGCGTAGCGGGAGGCCACTACGAGCAGTACTTC. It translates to CASSVAGGHYEQYF.

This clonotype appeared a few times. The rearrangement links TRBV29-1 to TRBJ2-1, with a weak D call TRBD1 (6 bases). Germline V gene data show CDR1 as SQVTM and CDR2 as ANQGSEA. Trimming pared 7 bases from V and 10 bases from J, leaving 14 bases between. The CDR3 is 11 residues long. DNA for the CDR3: TGCAGCGCCACAGGGCAGGGAGAGCAGTTCTTC. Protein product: CSATGQGEQFF.

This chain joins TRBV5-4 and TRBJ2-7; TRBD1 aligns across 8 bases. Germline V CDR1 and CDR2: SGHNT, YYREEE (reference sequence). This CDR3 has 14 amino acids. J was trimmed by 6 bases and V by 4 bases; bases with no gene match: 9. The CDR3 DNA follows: TGTGCCAGCAGCACTACACAGGGGGACCCCGAGCAGTACTTC. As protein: CASSTTQGDPEQYF.

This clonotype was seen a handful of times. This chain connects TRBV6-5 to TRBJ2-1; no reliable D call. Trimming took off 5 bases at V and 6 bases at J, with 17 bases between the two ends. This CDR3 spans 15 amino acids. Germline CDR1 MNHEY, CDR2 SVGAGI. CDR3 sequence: CASSRTLELTNEQFF. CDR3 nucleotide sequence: TGTGCCAGCAGTCGGACGCTGGAACTTACCAATGAGCAGTTCTTC.

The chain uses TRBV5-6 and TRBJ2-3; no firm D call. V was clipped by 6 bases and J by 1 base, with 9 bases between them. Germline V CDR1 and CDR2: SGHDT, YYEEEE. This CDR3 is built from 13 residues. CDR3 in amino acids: CASTTARTDTQYF. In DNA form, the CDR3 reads TGTGCCAGCACCACGGCCCGCACAGATACGCAGTATTTT.

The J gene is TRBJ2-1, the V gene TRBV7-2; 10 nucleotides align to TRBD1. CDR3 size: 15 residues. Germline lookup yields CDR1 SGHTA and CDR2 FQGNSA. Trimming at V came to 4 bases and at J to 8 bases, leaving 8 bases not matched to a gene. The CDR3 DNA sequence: TGTGCCAGCAGCTCTGGGACAGGGGTGGTACATGAGCAGTTCTTC. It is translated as CASSSGTGVVHEQFF.

The CDR3, as DNA: TGTGCCAGCAGTTTAGGGACTAGCGGCCCTATGGGGACCCAGTACTTC. Amino acids: CASSLGTSGPMGTQYF. The chain links TRBV28 to TRBJ2-5; TRBD2 matches at 11 bases. Looked up from germline, CDR1 is MDHEN and CDR2 is SYDVKM. The J segment lost 7 bases and the V segment lost 2 bases, leaving 9 bases of the junction unmatched. CDR3 length equals 16 residues. The variable domain in full, with the rest retrieved from reference TRBV28 and TRBJ2-5, is DVKVTQSSRYLVKRTGEKVFLECVQDMDHENMFWYRQDPGLGLRLIYFSYDVKMKEKGDIPEGYSVSREKKERFSLILESASTNQTSMYLCASSLGTSGPMGTQYFGPGTRLLVL.

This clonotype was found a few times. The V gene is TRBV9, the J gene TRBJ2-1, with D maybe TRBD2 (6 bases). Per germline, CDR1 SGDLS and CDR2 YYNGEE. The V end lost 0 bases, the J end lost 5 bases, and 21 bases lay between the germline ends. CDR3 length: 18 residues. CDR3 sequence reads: CASSVESRREPHNNEQFF. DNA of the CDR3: TGTGCCAGCAGCGTAGAGAGCCGGAGGGAGCCACATAACAATGAGCAGTTCTTC.

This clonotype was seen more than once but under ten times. The CDR3 nucleotides are TGCAGTGCTAGTCTTCCCGACAGGCTGTATGGAAACACCATATATTTT. Translated: CSASLPDRLYGNTIYF. J is TRBJ1-3 and V is TRBV20-1; TRBD1 is a possible D gene (6 bases). V was clipped by 3 bases and J by 3 bases, with 18 bases between them. From germline, CDR1 is DFQATT and CDR2 SNEGSKA (reference sequence). The CDR3 loop spans 16 amino acids.

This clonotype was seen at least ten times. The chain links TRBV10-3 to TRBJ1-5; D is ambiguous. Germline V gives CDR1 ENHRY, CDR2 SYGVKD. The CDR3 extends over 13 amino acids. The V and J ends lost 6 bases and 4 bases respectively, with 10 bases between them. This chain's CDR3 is CAIRDDRNQPQHF. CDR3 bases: TGTGCCATCAGAGACGACCGGAATCAGCCCCAGCATTTT.

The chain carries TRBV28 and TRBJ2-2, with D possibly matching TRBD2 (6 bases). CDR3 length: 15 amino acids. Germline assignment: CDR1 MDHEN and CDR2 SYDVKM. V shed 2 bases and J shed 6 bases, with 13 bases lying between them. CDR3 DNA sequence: TGTGCCAGCAGTTTAGCCCGACTAGTTTCCGGGGAGCTGTTTTTT. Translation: CASSLARLVSGELFF.

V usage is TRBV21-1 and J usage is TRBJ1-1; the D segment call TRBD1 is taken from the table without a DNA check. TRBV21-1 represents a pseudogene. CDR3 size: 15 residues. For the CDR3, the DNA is TGTGCCAGCAGCCTGAGGGAACAGGGGCACACTGAAGCTTTCTTT. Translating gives CASSLREQGHTEAFF.

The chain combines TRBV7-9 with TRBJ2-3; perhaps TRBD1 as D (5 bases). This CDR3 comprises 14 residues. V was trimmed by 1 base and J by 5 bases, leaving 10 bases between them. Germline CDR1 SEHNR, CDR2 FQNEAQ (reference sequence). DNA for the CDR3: TGTGCCAGCAGCTTAGTTCAGGGAAGAGATACGCAGTATTTT. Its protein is CASSLVQGRDTQYF.

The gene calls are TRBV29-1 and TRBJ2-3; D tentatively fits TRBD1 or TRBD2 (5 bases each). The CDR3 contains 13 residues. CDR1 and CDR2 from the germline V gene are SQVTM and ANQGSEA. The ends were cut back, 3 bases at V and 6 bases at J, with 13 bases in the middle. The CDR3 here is CSVESGSGDTQYF. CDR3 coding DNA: TGCAGCGTTGAGTCAGGGAGTGGGGATACGCAGTATTTT.

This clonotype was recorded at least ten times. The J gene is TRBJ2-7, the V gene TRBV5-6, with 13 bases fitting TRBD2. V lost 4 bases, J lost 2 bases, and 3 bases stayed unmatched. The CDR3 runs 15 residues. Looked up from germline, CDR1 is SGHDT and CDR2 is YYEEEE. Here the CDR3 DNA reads TGTGCCAGCAGCGGGGGACTAGCGGGAACCTACGAGCAGTACTTC. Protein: CASSGGLAGTYEQYF.

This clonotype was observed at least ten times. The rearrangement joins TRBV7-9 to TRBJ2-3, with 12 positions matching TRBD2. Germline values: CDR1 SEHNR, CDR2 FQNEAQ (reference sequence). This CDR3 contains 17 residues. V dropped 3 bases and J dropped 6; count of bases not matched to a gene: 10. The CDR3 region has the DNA TGTGCCAGCAGCTTGACCCACCTAGCGGGAGGGCCGGATACGCAGTATTTT. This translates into CASSLTHLAGGPDTQYF.

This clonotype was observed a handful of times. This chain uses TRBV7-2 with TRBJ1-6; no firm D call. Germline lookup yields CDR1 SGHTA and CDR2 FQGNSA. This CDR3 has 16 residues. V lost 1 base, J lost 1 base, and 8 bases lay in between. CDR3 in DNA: TGTGCCAGCAGCTTAGGCCGGGAATCCTATAATTCACCCCTCCACTTT. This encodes CASSLGRESYNSPLHF.

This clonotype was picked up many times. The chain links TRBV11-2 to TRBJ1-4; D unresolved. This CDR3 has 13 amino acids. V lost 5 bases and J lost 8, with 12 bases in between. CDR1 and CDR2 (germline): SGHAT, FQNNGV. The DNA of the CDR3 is TGTGCCAGCAGCATGACAACTCGAGAAAAACTGTTTTTT. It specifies CASSMTTREKLFF.

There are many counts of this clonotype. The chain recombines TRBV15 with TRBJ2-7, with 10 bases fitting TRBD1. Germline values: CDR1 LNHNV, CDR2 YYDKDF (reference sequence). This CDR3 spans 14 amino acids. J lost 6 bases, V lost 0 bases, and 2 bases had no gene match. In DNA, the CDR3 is TGTGCCACCAGCAGAGAGGGACAGGGGTTCGAGCAGTACTTC. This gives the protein CATSREGQGFEQYF.

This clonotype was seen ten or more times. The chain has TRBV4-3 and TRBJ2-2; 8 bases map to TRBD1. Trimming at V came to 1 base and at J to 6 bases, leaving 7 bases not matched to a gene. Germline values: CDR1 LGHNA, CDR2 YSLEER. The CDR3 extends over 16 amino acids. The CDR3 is CASSQGQGTLAGELFF. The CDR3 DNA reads TGCGCCAGCAGCCAAGGACAGGGGACCCTCGCCGGGGAGCTGTTTTTT.

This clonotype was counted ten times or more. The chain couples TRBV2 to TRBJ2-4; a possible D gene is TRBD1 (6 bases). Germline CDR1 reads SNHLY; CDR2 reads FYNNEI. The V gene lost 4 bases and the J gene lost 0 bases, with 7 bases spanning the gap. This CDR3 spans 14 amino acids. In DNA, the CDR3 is TGTGCCAGCAGTGGGGGGCAAGCCAAAAACATTCAGTACTTC. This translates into CASSGGQAKNIQYF.

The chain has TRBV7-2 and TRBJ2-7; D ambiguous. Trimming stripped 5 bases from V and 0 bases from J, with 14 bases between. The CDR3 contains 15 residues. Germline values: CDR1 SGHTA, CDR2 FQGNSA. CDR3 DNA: TGTGCCAGCAGCCCCCTGGTACCAGACTCCTACGAGCAGTACTTC. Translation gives CASSPLVPDSYEQYF.

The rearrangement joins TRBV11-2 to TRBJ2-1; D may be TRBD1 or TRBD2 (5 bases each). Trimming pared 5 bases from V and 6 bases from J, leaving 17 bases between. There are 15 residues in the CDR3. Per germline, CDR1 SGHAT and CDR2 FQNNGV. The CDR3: CASSHSGTYLNEQFF. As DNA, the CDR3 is TGTGCCAGCAGCCACTCAGGGACGTACCTCAATGAGCAGTTCTTC.

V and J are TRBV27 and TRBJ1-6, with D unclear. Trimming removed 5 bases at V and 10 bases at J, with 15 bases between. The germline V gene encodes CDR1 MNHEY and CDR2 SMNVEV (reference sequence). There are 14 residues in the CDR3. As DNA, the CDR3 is TGTGCCAGCAGTCTACTTCCGGGAGCATCACCCCTCCACTTT. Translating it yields CASSLLPGASPLHF.

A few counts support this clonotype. CDR3 sequence: CASSFRAEQFF. CDR3 in DNA: TGCGCCAGCAGCTTCCGGGCGGAGCAGTTCTTC. V is TRBV5-1 and J is TRBJ2-1; D unclear. This CDR3 has 11 amino acids. The germline gives CDR1 SGHRS, CDR2 YFSETQ. Trimming pared 2 bases from V and 10 bases from J, leaving 7 bases between.